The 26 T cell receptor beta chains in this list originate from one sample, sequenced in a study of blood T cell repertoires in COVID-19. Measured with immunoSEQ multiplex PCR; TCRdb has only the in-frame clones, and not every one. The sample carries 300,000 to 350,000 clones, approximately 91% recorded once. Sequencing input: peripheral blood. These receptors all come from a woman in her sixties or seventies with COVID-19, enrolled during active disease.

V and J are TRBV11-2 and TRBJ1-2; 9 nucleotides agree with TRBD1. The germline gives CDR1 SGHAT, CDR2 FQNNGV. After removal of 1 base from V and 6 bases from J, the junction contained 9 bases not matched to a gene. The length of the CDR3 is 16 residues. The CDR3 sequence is CASSLVLGTGIHGYTF. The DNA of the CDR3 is TGTGCCAGCAGCTTAGTCCTCGGGACAGGGATACATGGCTACACCTTC.

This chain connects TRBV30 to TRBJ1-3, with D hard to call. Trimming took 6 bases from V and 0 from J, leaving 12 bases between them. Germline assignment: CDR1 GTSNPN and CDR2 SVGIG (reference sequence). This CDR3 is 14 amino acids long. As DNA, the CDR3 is TGTGCCTGCCTTAGGGAGGGCTCTGGAAACACCATATATTTT. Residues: CACLREGSGNTIYF.

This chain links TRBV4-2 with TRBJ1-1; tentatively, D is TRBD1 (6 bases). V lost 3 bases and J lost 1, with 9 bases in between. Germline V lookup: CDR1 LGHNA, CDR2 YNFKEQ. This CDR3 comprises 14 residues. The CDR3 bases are TGTGCCAGCAGCCACGCAGGGGCGAACACTGAAGCTTTCTTT. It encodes CASSHAGANTEAFF.

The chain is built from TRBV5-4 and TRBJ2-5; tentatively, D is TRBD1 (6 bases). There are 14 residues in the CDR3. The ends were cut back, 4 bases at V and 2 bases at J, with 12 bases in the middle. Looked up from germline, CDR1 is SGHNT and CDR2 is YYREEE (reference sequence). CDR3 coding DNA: TGTGCCAGCAGCCGAGAGGGGGTGCAAGAGACCCAGTACTTC. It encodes CASSREGVQETQYF.

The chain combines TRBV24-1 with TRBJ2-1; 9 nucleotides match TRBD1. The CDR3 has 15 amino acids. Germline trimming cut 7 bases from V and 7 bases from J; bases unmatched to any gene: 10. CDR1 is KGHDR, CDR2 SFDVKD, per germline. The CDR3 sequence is CATSGQGPHWNEQFF. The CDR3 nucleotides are TGTGCCACCAGCGGACAGGGGCCGCACTGGAATGAGCAGTTCTTC.

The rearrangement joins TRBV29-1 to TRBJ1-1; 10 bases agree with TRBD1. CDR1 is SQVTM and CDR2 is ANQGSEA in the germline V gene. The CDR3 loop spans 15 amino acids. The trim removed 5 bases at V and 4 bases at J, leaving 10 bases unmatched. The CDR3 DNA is TGCAGCGTTTATTTCCCGGGGACAGGGGTCACTGAAGCTTTCTTT. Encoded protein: CSVYFPGTGVTEAFF.

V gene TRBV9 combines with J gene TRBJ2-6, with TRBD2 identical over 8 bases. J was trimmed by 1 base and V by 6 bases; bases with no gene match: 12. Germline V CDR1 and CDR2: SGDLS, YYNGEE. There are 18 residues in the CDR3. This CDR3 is CASTPAGGLRSGANVLTF. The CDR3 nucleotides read TGTGCCAGCACCCCGGCGGGGGGCTTGAGATCTGGGGCCAACGTCCTGACTTTC.

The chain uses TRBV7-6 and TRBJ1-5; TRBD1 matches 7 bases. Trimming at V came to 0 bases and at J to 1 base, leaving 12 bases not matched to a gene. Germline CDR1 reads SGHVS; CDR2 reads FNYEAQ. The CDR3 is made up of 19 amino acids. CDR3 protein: CASSLAPGQAIMSNQPQHF. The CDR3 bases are TGTGCCAGCAGCTTAGCCCCCGGACAGGCTATTATGAGCAATCAGCCCCAGCATTTT.

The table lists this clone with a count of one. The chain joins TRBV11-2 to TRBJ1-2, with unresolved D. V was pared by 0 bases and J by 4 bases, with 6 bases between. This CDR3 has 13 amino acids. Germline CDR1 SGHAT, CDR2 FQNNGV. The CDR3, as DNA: TGTGCCAGCAGCTTAGATCTCGGCTATGGCTACACCTTC. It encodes CASSLDLGYGYTF.

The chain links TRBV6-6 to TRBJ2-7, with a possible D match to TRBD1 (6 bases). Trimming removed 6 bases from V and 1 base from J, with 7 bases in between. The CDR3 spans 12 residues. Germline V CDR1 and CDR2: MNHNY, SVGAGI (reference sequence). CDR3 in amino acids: CASRGGSYEQYF. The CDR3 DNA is TGTGCCAGCAGAGGGGGTTCCTACGAGCAGTACTTC.

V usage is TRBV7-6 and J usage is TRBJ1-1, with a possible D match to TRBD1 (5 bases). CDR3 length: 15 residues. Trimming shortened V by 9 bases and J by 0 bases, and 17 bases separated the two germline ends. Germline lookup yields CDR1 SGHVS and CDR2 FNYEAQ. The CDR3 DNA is TGTGCCAGTAGGCAGGGAAGAAACATGAACACTGAAGCTTTCTTT. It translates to CASRQGRNMNTEAFF.

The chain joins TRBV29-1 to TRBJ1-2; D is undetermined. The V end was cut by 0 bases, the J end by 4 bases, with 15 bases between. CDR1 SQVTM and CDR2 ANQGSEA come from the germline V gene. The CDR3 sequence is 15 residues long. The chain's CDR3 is CSVEDAPKALYGYTF. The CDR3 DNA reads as TGCAGCGTTGAAGATGCCCCCAAAGCCCTCTATGGCTACACCTTC.

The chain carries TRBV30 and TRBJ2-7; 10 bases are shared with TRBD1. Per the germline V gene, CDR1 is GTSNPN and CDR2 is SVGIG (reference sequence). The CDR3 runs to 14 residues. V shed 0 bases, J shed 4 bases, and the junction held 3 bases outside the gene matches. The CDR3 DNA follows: TGTGCCTGGAGTGTGGGACAGGGGAAGTACGAGCAGTACTTC. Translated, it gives CAWSVGQGKYEQYF.

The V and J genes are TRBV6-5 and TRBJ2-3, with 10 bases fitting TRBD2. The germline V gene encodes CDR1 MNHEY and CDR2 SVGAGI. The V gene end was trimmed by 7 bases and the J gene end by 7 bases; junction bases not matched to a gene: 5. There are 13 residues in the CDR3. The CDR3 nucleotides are TGTGCCAGCACAGCGGGGGGGGGTAATACGCAGTATTTT. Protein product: CASTAGGGNTQYF.

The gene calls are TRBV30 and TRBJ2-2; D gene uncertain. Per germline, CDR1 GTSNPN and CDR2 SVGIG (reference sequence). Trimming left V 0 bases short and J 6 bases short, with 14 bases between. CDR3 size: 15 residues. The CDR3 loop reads CAWSVVGSMPGELFF. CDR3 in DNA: TGTGCCTGGAGTGTAGTGGGTAGCATGCCCGGGGAGCTGTTTTTT.

In DNA, the CDR3 is TGCGCCAGCAGCCCTCCTCGGAGGGGCACTGAAGCTTTCTTT. It yields the protein CASSPPRRGTEAFF. V and J are TRBV4-1 and TRBJ1-1; possible D gene TRBD1, 5 bases. CDR3 length equals 14 residues. The germline gives CDR1 MGHRA, CDR2 YSYEKL. Trimming shortened V by 4 bases and J by 4 bases, and 13 bases separated the two germline ends.

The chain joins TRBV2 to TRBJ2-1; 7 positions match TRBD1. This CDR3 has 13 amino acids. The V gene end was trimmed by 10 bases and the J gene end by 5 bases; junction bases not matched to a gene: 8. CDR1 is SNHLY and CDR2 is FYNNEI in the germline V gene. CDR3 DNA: TGTGCCATCCTACAGAGGGGGCACAATGAGCAGTTCTTC. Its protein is CAILQRGHNEQFF.

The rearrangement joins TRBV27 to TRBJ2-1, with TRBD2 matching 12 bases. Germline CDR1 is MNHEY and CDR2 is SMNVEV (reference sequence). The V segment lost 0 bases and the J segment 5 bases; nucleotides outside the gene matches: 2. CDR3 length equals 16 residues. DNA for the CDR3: TGTGCCAGCAGTTTATCTGCTAGCGGGGGGGACAATGAGCAGTTCTTC. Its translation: CASSLSASGGDNEQFF.

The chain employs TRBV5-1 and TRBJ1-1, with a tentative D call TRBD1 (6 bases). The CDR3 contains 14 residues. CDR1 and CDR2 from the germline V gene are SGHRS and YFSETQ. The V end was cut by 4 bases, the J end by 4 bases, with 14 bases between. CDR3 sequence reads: CASSAGQPGTEAFF. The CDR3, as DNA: TGCGCCAGCAGCGCCGGACAGCCGGGCACTGAAGCTTTCTTT.

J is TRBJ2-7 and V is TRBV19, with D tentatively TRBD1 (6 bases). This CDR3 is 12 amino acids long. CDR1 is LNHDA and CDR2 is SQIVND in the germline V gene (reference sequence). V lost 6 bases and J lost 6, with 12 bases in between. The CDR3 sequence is CASSPTGLEQYF. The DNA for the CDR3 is TGTGCCAGTAGCCCGACAGGCCTCGAGCAGTACTTC.

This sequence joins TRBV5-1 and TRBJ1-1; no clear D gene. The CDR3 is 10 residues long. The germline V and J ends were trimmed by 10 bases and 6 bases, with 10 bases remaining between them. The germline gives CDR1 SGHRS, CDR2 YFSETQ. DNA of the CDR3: TGCGCCCGCTTAGCGGCTGAAGCTTTCTTT. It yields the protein CARLAAEAFF.

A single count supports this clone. In DNA, the CDR3 is TGCGCCAGCAGCCAAGATCAACAGGGCCTCCGGGGCTACACCTTC. Translated, it gives CASSQDQQGLRGYTF. The rearrangement links TRBV4-1 to TRBJ1-2; possibly TRBD1 for D (6 bases). The length of the CDR3 is 15 residues. Trimming shortened V by 0 bases and J by 8 bases, and 16 bases separated the two germline ends. Germline lookup yields CDR1 MGHRA and CDR2 YSYEKL.

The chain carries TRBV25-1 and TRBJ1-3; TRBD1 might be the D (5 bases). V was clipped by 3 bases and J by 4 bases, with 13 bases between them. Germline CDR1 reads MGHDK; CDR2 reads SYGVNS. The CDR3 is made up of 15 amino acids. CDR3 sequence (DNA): TGTGCCAGCAGTGAGCAGGGTCGTCAGGGAAACACCATATATTTT. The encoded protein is CASSEQGRQGNTIYF.

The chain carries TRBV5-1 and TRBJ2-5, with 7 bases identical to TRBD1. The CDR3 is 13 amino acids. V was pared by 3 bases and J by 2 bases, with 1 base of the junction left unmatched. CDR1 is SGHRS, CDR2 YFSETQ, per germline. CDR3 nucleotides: TGCGCCAGCAGCTGGGACAGACAAGAGACCCAGTACTTC. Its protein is CASSWDRQETQYF.

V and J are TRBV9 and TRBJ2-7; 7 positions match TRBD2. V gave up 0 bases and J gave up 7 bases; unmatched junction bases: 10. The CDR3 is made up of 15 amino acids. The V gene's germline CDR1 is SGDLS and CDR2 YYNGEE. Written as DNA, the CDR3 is TGTGCCAGCAGCGTAGCCCTCAGCGGGGAGGGTGAGCAGTACTTC. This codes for CASSVALSGEGEQYF.

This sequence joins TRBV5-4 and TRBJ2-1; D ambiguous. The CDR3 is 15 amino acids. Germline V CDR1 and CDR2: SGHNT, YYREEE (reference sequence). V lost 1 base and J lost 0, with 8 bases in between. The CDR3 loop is CASSLYRSSYNEQFF. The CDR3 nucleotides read TGTGCCAGCAGCTTGTACAGAAGCTCCTACAATGAGCAGTTCTTC.